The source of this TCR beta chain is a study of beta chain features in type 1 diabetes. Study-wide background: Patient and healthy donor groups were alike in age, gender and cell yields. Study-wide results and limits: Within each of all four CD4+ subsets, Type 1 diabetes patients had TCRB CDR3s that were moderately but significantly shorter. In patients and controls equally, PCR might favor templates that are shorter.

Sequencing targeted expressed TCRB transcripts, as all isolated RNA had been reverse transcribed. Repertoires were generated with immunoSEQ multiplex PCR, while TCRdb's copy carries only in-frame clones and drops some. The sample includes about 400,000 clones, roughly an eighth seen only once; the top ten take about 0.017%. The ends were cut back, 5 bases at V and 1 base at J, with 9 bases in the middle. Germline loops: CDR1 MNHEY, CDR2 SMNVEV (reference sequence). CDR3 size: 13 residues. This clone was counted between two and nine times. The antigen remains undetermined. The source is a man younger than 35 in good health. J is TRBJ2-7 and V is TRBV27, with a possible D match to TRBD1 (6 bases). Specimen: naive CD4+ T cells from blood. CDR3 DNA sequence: TGTGCCAGCAGTGGACAGAATTCCTACGAGCAGTACTTC. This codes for CASSGQNSYEQYF.